The 32 T cell receptor beta chains presented below share a single source sample, sequenced in a study of radiotherapy plus CTLA-4 blockade in lung cancer. Using immunoSEQ multiplex PCR, the repertoire was profiled, and TCRdb retains in-frame clones only, with some absent. The sample includes about 77,000 clones, less than 85% of them seen just once. This material consisted of peripheral blood, taken from a patient treated with radiotherapy plus ipilimumab. All receptors come from a human donor with non-small cell lung cancer whose response to radiotherapy plus ipilimumab could not be evaluated.

This clone has just one count. The chain has TRBV4-2 and TRBJ2-1; 12 bases align to TRBD2. With 2 bases clipped from V and 3 bases from J, the junction kept 11 bases outside the gene matches. The CDR3 runs to 19 residues. CDR1 and CDR2 from the germline V gene are LGHNA and YNFKEQ. CDR3 protein: CASSQHTSGRSGYYNEQFF. Here the CDR3 DNA reads TGTGCCAGCAGCCAACATACTAGCGGGAGGTCAGGGTACTACAATGAGCAGTTCTTC.

J is TRBJ2-2 and V is TRBV5-1; TRBD2 matches at 7 bases. Per germline, CDR1 SGHRS and CDR2 YFSETQ. The CDR3 contains 15 residues. The junction had 7 bases not matched to a gene; V was cut back by 4 bases and J by 4 bases. CDR3 in DNA: TGCGCCAGCAGCCCCGGGGGGATGGCCACCGGGGAGCTGTTTTTT. It is translated as CASSPGGMATGELFF.

The J gene is TRBJ1-2, the V gene TRBV4-1; 7 nucleotides match TRBD1. The germline V gene encodes CDR1 MGHRA and CDR2 YSYEKL. The CDR3 consists of 15 residues. Trimming cost V 0 bases and J 8 bases; bases outside gene matches: 9. For the CDR3, the DNA is TGCGCCAGCAGCCAAGATCACGACAGGGAGGTCGGCTACACCTTC. Translating gives CASSQDHDREVGYTF.

This sequence joins TRBV5-1 and TRBJ2-7; weak D call: TRBD2 (6 bases). V was shortened by 0 bases and J by 2 bases, with 12 bases between the two germline ends. Germline V gene data show CDR1 as SGHRS and CDR2 as YFSETQ. CDR3 length: 15 amino acids. DNA for the CDR3: TGCGCCAGCAGCTTGGATGCGGGAATGACCTACGAGCAGTACTTC. Translating it yields CASSLDAGMTYEQYF. The variable domain in full, completed from reference TRBV5-1 and TRBJ2-7, reads KAGVTQTPRYLIKTRGQQVTLSCSPISGHRSVSWYQQTPGQGLQFLFEYFSETQRNKGNFPGRFSGRQFSNSRSEMNVSTLELGDSALYLCASSLDAGMTYEQYFGPGTRLTVT.

This clone occurred a few times. The chain has TRBV7-2 and TRBJ1-6; D gene unclear. The CDR3 totals 14 residues. V was cut by 1 base and J by 13 bases, with 14 bases left in between. Germline V gene sequence: CDR1 SGHTA, CDR2 FQGNSA. DNA of the CDR3: TGTGCCAGCAGCTTAGTCCCCGACATTATTCCCCTCCACTTT. Its protein product is CASSLVPDIIPLHF.

The chain joins TRBV2 to TRBJ1-4; maybe TRBD1 (5 bases). The V gene's germline CDR1 is SNHLY and CDR2 FYNNEI. The V gene lost 7 bases and the J gene lost 13 bases, with 13 bases spanning the gap. The CDR3 covers 11 residues. The CDR3 DNA reads TGTGCCAGCACGCGGGGGGAGCGACTGTTTTTT. Amino acid sequence: CASTRGERLFF.

This clone was counted only a few times. An end of the junction does not agree with germline; a read error may underlie this. The gene calls are TRBV11-2 and TRBJ1-2, with 11 bases matching TRBD1. Germline CDR1 is SGHAT and CDR2 is FQNNGV. The CDR3 is made up of 15 amino acids. The CDR3 loop reads CASSFTPGTGGGDSF. The CDR3 DNA follows: TGTGCCAGCAGCTTTACCCCTGGGACAGGGGGTGGTGACAGCTTC.

The chain has TRBV2 and TRBJ2-1, with TRBD2 matching over 7 bases. CDR3 size: 16 residues. V lost 8 bases, J lost 4 bases, and 14 bases stayed unmatched. Germline V gene lookup returns CDR1 SNHLY and CDR2 FYNNEI. This chain's CDR3 is CASGRRSSGDYNEQFF. The CDR3, as DNA: TGTGCCAGCGGCCGCCGATCCAGCGGGGATTACAATGAGCAGTTCTTC.

A few counts support this clone. The rearrangement uses TRBV18 and TRBJ1-5, with 7 bases identical to TRBD1. Germline CDR1 and CDR2: KGHSH and LQKENI. The V and J ends lost 2 bases and 5 bases, in that order; junction bases with no gene match: 12. This CDR3 region has 17 residues. The CDR3 region has the DNA TGTGCCAGCTCACCAGGCGGCCACAGGGGCGGTGATCAGCCCCAGCATTTT. Encoded protein: CASSPGGHRGGDQPQHF.

This clone appeared a few times. This sequence joins TRBV6-1 and TRBJ1-5; no clear D. This CDR3 has 11 residues. Germline CDR1 and CDR2: MNHNS and SASEGT. With 9 bases removed from V and 1 base from J, the gap between germline ends came to 4 bases. DNA of the CDR3: TGTGCCAGTCAGAGCAATCAGCCCCAGCATTTT. Amino acid sequence: CASQSNQPQHF.

The genes are TRBV13 and TRBJ2-7; 7 positions match TRBD2. After removal of 6 bases from V and 0 bases from J, the junction contained 11 bases not matched to a gene. The germline V gene has CDR1 PRHDT and CDR2 FYEKMQ (reference sequence). This CDR3 has 16 amino acids. This CDR3 is CASRSSERDPSYEQYF. CDR3 sequence (DNA): TGTGCCAGCAGATCGTCCGAGCGGGACCCCTCCTACGAGCAGTACTTC. Full variable domain (remainder filled in from reference TRBV13 and TRBJ2-7): AAGVIQSPRHLIKEKRETATLKCYPIPRHDTVYWYQQGPGQDPQFLISFYEKMQSDKGSIPDRFSAQQFSDYHSELNMSSLELGDSALYFCASRSSERDPSYEQYFGPGTRLTVT.

This clone was seen a handful of times. The V gene is TRBV10-3, the J gene TRBJ1-2, with D perhaps TRBD1 (6 bases). This CDR3 has 15 residues. Per germline, CDR1 ENHRY and CDR2 SYGVKD. The V end was cut by 2 bases, the J end by 5 bases, with 15 bases between. The CDR3 sequence is CAISELRGMGYGYTF. The CDR3 DNA follows: TGTGCCATCAGTGAGCTAAGGGGGATGGGGTATGGCTACACCTTC.

Points on this clone: Its ends do not fully match the called genes, so a read error is possible. V usage is TRBV29-1 and J usage is TRBJ2-5, with a possible D match to TRBD2 (6 bases). The V gene's germline CDR1 is SQVTM and CDR2 ANQGSEA. The CDR3 consists of 11 residues. The CDR3 DNA follows: TGCAGCGCTGCAGCGGGTACGAATCGGGACTTC. As protein: CSAAAGTNRDF.

The chain carries TRBV11-2 and TRBJ2-1, with 12 bases aligning to TRBD2. Germline-derived CDR1 and CDR2 are SGHAT and FQNNGV. This CDR3 contains 16 residues. With V trimmed by 1 base and J by 9 bases, 7 bases remained unmatched. CDR3 DNA sequence: TGTGCCAGCAGCTTAGCCCGACTAGCGGGAGTGGGTGAGCAGTTCTTC. Protein product: CASSLARLAGVGEQFF. The full variable domain, in which reference TRBV11-2 and TRBJ2-1 provide the parts outside the CDR3, is EAGVAQSPRYKIIEKRQSVAFWCNPISGHATLYWYQQILGQGPKLLIQFQNNGVVDDSQLPKDRFSAERLKGVDSTLKIQPAKLEDSAVYLCASSLARLAGVGEQFFGPGTRLTVL.

The genes are TRBV28 and TRBJ1-4; D gene unclear. Germline CDR1 is MDHEN and CDR2 is SYDVKM. This CDR3 comprises 15 residues. Trimming removed 4 bases from V and 7 bases from J, with 16 bases in between. Here the CDR3 reads CASSSLRFLGEKLFF. The CDR3 nucleotides are TGTGCCAGCAGTTCCCTCCGGTTTCTCGGTGAAAAACTGTTTTTT.

Notes on this clone: A read error may produce the germline difference seen at one junction end. The chain combines TRBV7-2 with TRBJ1-5, with 9 positions matching TRBD1. The CDR3 has 17 amino acids. Germline V gene data show CDR1 as SGHTA and CDR2 as FQGNSA. The DNA for the CDR3 is TGTGCCAGCAGCCTAGCCTGGACAGGGGTTTTCTATCAGCCCCAGCATTTT. As protein: CASSLAWTGVFYQPQHF.

The V and J genes are TRBV4-2 and TRBJ1-2; 9 bases fit TRBD1. The CDR3 is 15 residues long. Germline CDR1 LGHNA, CDR2 YNFKEQ. The V and J ends lost 1 base and 4 bases, in that order; junction bases with no gene match: 4. The CDR3 DNA reads as TGTGCCAGCAGCCAAGCGGGGACAGGGAGCTATGGCTACACCTTC. Amino acid sequence: CASSQAGTGSYGYTF.

This clone was detected once. The genes are TRBV7-8 and TRBJ2-6; D is perhaps TRBD1 (5 bases). This CDR3 is built from 17 residues. CDR1 and CDR2 from the germline V gene are SGHVS and FQNEAQ. V was shortened by 5 bases and J by 0 bases, with 14 bases between the two germline ends. Here the CDR3 DNA reads TGTGCCAGCAGCACCACGACAGTTAGCTCTGGGGCCAACGTCCTGACTTTC. Its translation: CASSTTTVSSGANVLTF.

This chain joins TRBV11-3 and TRBJ2-1; 8 nucleotides agree with TRBD2. The germline V gene encodes CDR1 SGHNT and CDR2 YENEEA. The CDR3 totals 15 residues. V lost 1 base and J lost 2; bases outside the gene matches: 1. The CDR3 DNA reads as TGTGCCAGCAGCTTAGTAGCGGGAACCTACAATGAGCAGTTCTTC. It codes for CASSLVAGTYNEQFF.

This clone was observed a handful of times. V usage is TRBV30 and J usage is TRBJ2-1, with 10 positions matching TRBD2. Trimming cost V 2 bases and J 5 bases; bases outside gene matches: 12. The CDR3 has 17 residues. The germline gives CDR1 GTSNPN, CDR2 SVGIG (reference sequence). CDR3 region: CAWSPPFGTSANNEQFF. The DNA for the CDR3 is TGTGCCTGGAGTCCCCCATTCGGGACTAGCGCCAACAATGAGCAGTTCTTC.

The rearrangement joins TRBV4-2 to TRBJ1-6; a possible D gene is TRBD1 (5 bases). CDR3 length: 16 amino acids. The germline CDR1 and CDR2 sequences are LGHNA and YNFKEQ. V lost 3 bases to trimming and J lost 7 bases, with 16 bases between them. The CDR3: CASSQTLTVSNSPLHF. As DNA, the CDR3 is TGTGCCAGCAGCCAGACGCTGACAGTTAGCAATTCACCCCTCCACTTT.

This chain links TRBV7-8 with TRBJ1-1; tentatively, D is TRBD1 (6 bases). Trimming cost V 5 bases and J 5 bases, with 12 bases left between them. CDR3 length equals 13 residues. CDR1 and CDR2 from the germline V gene are SGHVS and FQNEAQ. CDR3 sequence: CASSLHRETEAFF. CDR3 DNA sequence: TGTGCCAGCAGCCTCCACAGGGAAACTGAAGCTTTCTTT.

This chain links TRBV11-1 with TRBJ2-7, with D uncertain. This CDR3 is 12 amino acids long. With 3 bases removed from V and 3 bases from J, the gap between germline ends came to 6 bases. The germline gives CDR1 SGHAT, CDR2 FQDESV (reference sequence). The CDR3 DNA reads TGTGCCAGCAGCTTCCCCGGCTACGAGCAGTACTTC. It encodes CASSFPGYEQYF.

The chain is built from TRBV19 and TRBJ1-2; D remains ambiguous. The germline V and J ends were trimmed by 3 bases and 1 base, with 12 bases remaining between them. The CDR3 loop spans 15 amino acids. Germline V lookup: CDR1 LNHDA, CDR2 SQIVND (reference sequence). The CDR3 region is CASSMGVRLNYGYTF. The CDR3 nucleotides are TGTGCCAGTAGTATGGGAGTCAGACTTAACTATGGCTACACCTTC.

This clone was picked up a small number of times. V is TRBV7-3 and J is TRBJ1-1, with D unclear. The CDR3 consists of 13 residues. The germline V gene has CDR1 SGHTA and CDR2 FQGTGA. Trimming removed 5 bases from V and 0 bases from J, with 7 bases in between. The CDR3 region has the DNA TGTGCCAGCAGCCAACAGATGAACACTGAAGCTTTCTTT. Amino acids: CASSQQMNTEAFF. Based on the CDR3 plus reference TRBV7-3 and TRBJ1-1, the full variable domain is GAGVSQTPSNKVTEKGKYVELRCDPISGHTALYWYRQSLGQGPEFLIYFQGTGAADDSGLPNDRFFAVRPEGSVSTLKIQRTERGDSAVYLCASSQQMNTEAFFGQGTRLTVV.

The sample holds a few counts of this clone. The J gene is TRBJ2-7, the V gene TRBV28; 8 bases agree with TRBD1. Trimming at V came to 4 bases and at J to 0 bases, leaving 5 bases not matched to a gene. The CDR3 consists of 15 residues. Looked up from germline, CDR1 is MDHEN and CDR2 is SYDVKM. CDR3 nucleotide sequence: TGTGCCAGCAGTTCCCTAACAGGGGGCTCCTACGAGCAGTACTTC. This encodes CASSSLTGGSYEQYF.

The V call is TRBV28, the J call TRBJ1-1; D is undetermined. Trimming removed 4 bases at V and 7 bases at J, with 13 bases between. The CDR3 has 13 amino acids. CDR1 MDHEN and CDR2 SYDVKM come from the germline V gene. CDR3 in amino acids: CASSSPRQLEAFF. The CDR3 coding sequence is TGTGCCAGCAGTTCCCCTAGGCAGCTTGAAGCTTTCTTT.

CDR3 loop: CASSIGLGRDRGDTQYF. Written as DNA, the CDR3 is TGTGCCAGTAGTATCGGGTTAGGGCGGGATCGAGGAGATACGCAGTATTTT. This chain joins TRBV19 and TRBJ2-3; D is possibly TRBD2 (6 bases). This CDR3 spans 17 amino acids. Trimming took off 3 bases at V and 5 bases at J, with 21 bases between the two ends. The V gene's germline CDR1 is LNHDA and CDR2 SQIVND (reference sequence). Using reference TRBV19 and TRBJ2-3 for the parts outside the CDR3, the full variable domain is DGGITQSPKYLFRKEGQNVTLSCEQNLNHDAMYWYRQDPGQGLRLIYYSQIVNDFQKGDIAEGYSVSREKKESFPLTVTSAQKNPTAFYLCASSIGLGRDRGDTQYFGPGTRLTVL.

The genes are TRBV5-1 and TRBJ1-2, with TRBD1 as a possible D gene (6 bases). The CDR3 has 15 residues. V was cut by 3 bases and J by 3 bases, with 15 bases left in between. Germline-derived CDR1 and CDR2 are SGHRS and YFSETQ. The CDR3 loop is CASSYTPQGHYGYTF. The DNA of the CDR3 is TGCGCCAGCAGCTACACACCACAGGGCCACTATGGCTACACCTTC.

The chain couples TRBV7-2 to TRBJ2-3; 8 bases are a match to TRBD1. This CDR3 has 14 amino acids. Trimming at V came to 7 bases and at J to 1 base, leaving 4 bases not matched to a gene. Germline V gene sequence: CDR1 SGHTA, CDR2 FQGNSA. This CDR3 reads CASNSGQGTDTQYF. CDR3 sequence (DNA): TGTGCCAGCAATTCGGGACAGGGCACAGATACGCAGTATTTT.

The genes are TRBV4-1 and TRBJ1-3, with 8 bases that match TRBD1. The CDR3 spans 17 residues. Germline lookup yields CDR1 MGHRA and CDR2 YSYEKL. The V segment lost 2 bases and the J segment 4 bases; nucleotides outside the gene matches: 10. CDR3 in DNA: TGCGCCAGCAGCCAACCACGTCAGGGGGCGAAAGGAAACACCATATATTTT. The encoded protein is CASSQPRQGAKGNTIYF.

V is TRBV10-3 and J is TRBJ2-2; unclear D gene. V was clipped by 7 bases and J by 1 base, with 7 bases between them. This CDR3 comprises 13 residues. Germline V gives CDR1 ENHRY, CDR2 SYGVKD. DNA of the CDR3: TGTGCCATCACCGAACTGAACACCGGGGAGCTGTTTTTT. It encodes CAITELNTGELFF.